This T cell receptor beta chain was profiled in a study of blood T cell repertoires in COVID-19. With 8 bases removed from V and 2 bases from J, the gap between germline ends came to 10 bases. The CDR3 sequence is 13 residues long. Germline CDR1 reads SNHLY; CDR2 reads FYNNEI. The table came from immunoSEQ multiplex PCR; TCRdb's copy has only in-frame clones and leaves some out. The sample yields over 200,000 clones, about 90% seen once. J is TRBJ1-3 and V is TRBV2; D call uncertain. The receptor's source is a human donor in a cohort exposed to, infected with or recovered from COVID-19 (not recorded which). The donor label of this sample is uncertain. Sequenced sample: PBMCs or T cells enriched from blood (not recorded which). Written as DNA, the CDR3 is TGTGCCAGCCGCCGGGATACTGGAAACACCATATATTTT. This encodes CASRRDTGNTIYF.